The 29 T cell receptor beta chains listed next were all sequenced from one sample in a study of T cell repertoires in cytomegalovirus infection. Antigens of these TCRs are unknown. TCRdb passed the reads through MiXCR, listing each CDR3 protein once. Here the sample spans a few hundred thousand distinct CDR3 sequences, approximately 40% being singletons. The sequences come from cultured PBMCs, collected from culture after CMV antigen stimulation. The receptors stem from a human donor in good health (CMV status not recorded). Some clones in this sample may be carry-over from other donors' samples.

The J gene is TRBJ2-7, the V gene TRBV28, with D possibly matching TRBD1 (8 bases). The germline V gene encodes CDR1 MDHEN and CDR2 SYDVKM. With 6 bases removed from V and 4 bases from J, the gap between germline ends came to 19 bases. This CDR3 is built from 15 residues. The DNA for the CDR3 is TGTGCCAGCAGGATCACAGGGGGGGCATATTACGAGCAGTACTTC. Translating it yields CASRITGGAYYEQYF.

The chain employs TRBV7-9 and TRBJ2-1, with D maybe TRBD2 (6 bases). V dropped 5 bases and J dropped 5 bases, with 13 bases sitting between them. Germline V gene lookup returns CDR1 SEHNR and CDR2 FQNEAQ (reference sequence). The CDR3 totals 14 residues. The CDR3 DNA is TGTGCCAGCAGCCAGCGGGCCGAGCACAATGAGCAGTTCTTC. Translating gives CASSQRAEHNEQFF. Full variable domain (remainder filled in from reference TRBV7-9 and TRBJ2-1): DTGVSQNPRHKITKRGQNVTFRCDPISEHNRLYWYRQTLGQGPEFLTYFQNEAQLEKSRLLSDRFSAERPKGSFSTLEIQRTEQGDSAMYLCASSQRAEHNEQFFGPGTRLTVL.

This clonotype was found once. CDR3 residues: CASSLVSRRGNSPLHF. The CDR3 nucleotides are TGTGCCAGCAGCTTAGTTTCCCGACGGGGTAATTCACCCCTCCACTTT. The J gene is TRBJ1-6, the V gene TRBV7-2; D unresolved. This CDR3 contains 16 residues. Germline-derived CDR1 and CDR2 are SGHTA and FQGNSA. Trimming removed 1 base at V and 6 bases at J, with 13 bases between. The full variable domain, completed using reference TRBV7-2 and TRBJ1-6, is GAGVSQSPSNKVTEKGKDVELRCDPISGHTALYWYRQSLGQGLEFLIYFQGNSAPDKSGLPSDRFSAERTGGSVSTLTIQRTQQEDSAVYLCASSLVSRRGNSPLHFGNGTRLTVT.

This clonotype was seen more than once but under ten times. This chain uses TRBV7-8 with TRBJ1-2, with D maybe TRBD1 (5 bases). Germline V CDR1 and CDR2: SGHVS, FQNEAQ. The CDR3 spans 18 residues. V gave up 5 bases and J gave up 2 bases, with 24 bases separating them. The CDR3: CASSPTPRGLVLNYGYTF. The CDR3 DNA reads as TGTGCCAGCAGCCCGACCCCCCGGGGCCTCGTCCTCAACTATGGCTACACCTTC.

Many counts were recorded for this clonotype. CDR3 region: CASSFPGQGNTEAFF. The CDR3 DNA sequence: TGTGCCAGCAGCTTTCCCGGACAGGGAAACACTGAAGCTTTCTTT. The chain has TRBV7-8 and TRBJ1-1; 8 bases are shared with TRBD1. With 3 bases clipped from V and 2 bases from J, the junction kept 5 bases outside the gene matches. The CDR3 totals 15 residues. Germline CDR1 and CDR2: SGHVS and FQNEAQ.

J is TRBJ2-3 and V is TRBV6-5; D remains ambiguous. Trimming shortened V by 5 bases and J by 6 bases, and 9 bases separated the two germline ends. The CDR3 extends over 12 amino acids. Germline-derived CDR1 and CDR2 are MNHEY and SVGAGI. DNA for the CDR3: TGTGCCAGCAGTCAAGGTTATGATACGCAGTATTTT. Its protein is CASSQGYDTQYF.

This clonotype was observed a handful of times. V gene TRBV6-7 combines with J gene TRBJ2-4; TRBD2 is a possible D gene (6 bases). TRBV6-7 is labeled an ORF, and its function is uncertain. This CDR3 has 13 residues. V lost 0 bases and J 13 bases, leaving 13 bases between the germline ends. CDR3 sequence (DNA): TGTGCCAGCAGTTACTCGCGGGACCCTTTCCAGTACTTC. It yields the protein CASSYSRDPFQYF.

The chain couples TRBV5-5 to TRBJ2-1, with 8 bases aligning to TRBD2. The germline gives CDR1 SGHKS, CDR2 YYEKEE (reference sequence). The CDR3 sequence is 16 residues long. V dropped 4 bases and J dropped 5; count of bases not matched to a gene: 11. The CDR3 reads CASSPGRGGINNEQFF. The CDR3 DNA reads TGTGCCAGCAGCCCCGGACGGGGGGGGATAAACAATGAGCAGTTCTTC.

The sample holds a few counts of this clonotype. This chain connects TRBV20-1 to TRBJ1-4; D unclear. CDR3 length: 14 residues. Per germline, CDR1 DFQATT and CDR2 SNEGSKA (reference sequence). Trimming left V 6 bases short and J 2 bases short, with 13 bases between. CDR3 bases: TGCAGTGCACGGCAGTCGTCTACTAATGAAAAACTGTTTTTT. The encoded protein is CSARQSSTNEKLFF.

CDR3 protein: CASSFYAPGAGELFF. DNA of the CDR3: TGTGCCAGCAGTTTTTACGCCCCCGGGGCCGGGGAGCTGTTTTTT. The V call is TRBV12-3 or TRBV12-4, the J call TRBJ2-2; D may be TRBD2 (5 bases). The V and J ends lost 3 bases and 6 bases respectively, with 14 bases between them. The CDR3 runs 15 residues.

The chain links TRBV20-1 to TRBJ2-1; 8 positions match TRBD2. Germline loops: CDR1 DFQATT, CDR2 SNEGSKA (reference sequence). V gave up 0 bases and J gave up 6 bases; unmatched junction bases: 4. The CDR3 runs 14 residues. CDR3 residues: CSARDAGTSNEQFF. The CDR3 nucleotides read TGCAGTGCTAGAGATGCGGGGACTAGCAATGAGCAGTTCTTC.

The chain carries TRBV28 and TRBJ1-5; 7 bases match TRBD1. Germline V CDR1 and CDR2: MDHEN, SYDVKM. This CDR3 is built from 14 residues. With 6 bases clipped from V and 3 bases from J, the junction kept 5 bases outside the gene matches. The CDR3 loop is CASRRQGDNQPQHF. In nucleotides, the CDR3 is TGTGCCAGCAGGAGACAGGGAGACAATCAGCCCCAGCATTTT.

V gene TRBV19 combines with J gene TRBJ1-2; weak D call: TRBD1 (6 bases). This CDR3 has 12 amino acids. Trimming shortened V by 5 bases and J by 5 bases, and 9 bases separated the two germline ends. From germline, CDR1 is LNHDA and CDR2 SQIVND (reference sequence). CDR3 nucleotide sequence: TGTGCCAGTAGTCCACAGGGTTATGGCTACACCTTC. This translates into CASSPQGYGYTF.

This clonotype occurred many times. The chain recombines TRBV7-6 with TRBJ2-2; D gene ambiguous. Germline V gene lookup returns CDR1 SGHVS and CDR2 FNYEAQ. V was clipped by 1 base and J by 5 bases, with 8 bases between them. The CDR3 covers 14 residues. CDR3 nucleotide sequence: TGTGCCAGCAGCTTAGTTTCCGGGACCGGGGAGCTGTTTTTT. This encodes CASSLVSGTGELFF.

The chain employs TRBV7-2 and TRBJ2-5; the match to TRBD2 covers 8 bases. CDR1 is SGHTA and CDR2 is FQGNSA in the germline V gene. The CDR3 contains 17 residues. The V segment lost 1 base and the J segment 2 bases; nucleotides outside the gene matches: 9. The CDR3 nucleotides are TGTGCCAGCAGCTTAGGAGGAGGGACTAGGGGGCAAGAGACCCAGTACTTC. It specifies CASSLGGGTRGQETQYF.

This clonotype was found a few times. The V gene is TRBV28, the J gene TRBJ1-5; the match to TRBD1 covers 8 bases. The CDR3 runs 15 residues. After removal of 7 bases from V and 6 bases from J, the junction contained 11 bases not matched to a gene. Per germline, CDR1 MDHEN and CDR2 SYDVKM. The CDR3 DNA reads TGTGCCAGCAACTCGTATGGACAGGGAGGTCAGCCCCAGCATTTT. The encoded protein is CASNSYGQGGQPQHF.

The chain joins TRBV6-2 or TRBV6-3 to TRBJ2-7; 7 positions match TRBD2. This CDR3 spans 12 amino acids. Trimming at V came to 11 bases and at J to 3 bases, leaving 7 bases not matched to a gene. Germline lookup yields CDR1 MNHEY and CDR2 SVGEGT. CDR3 sequence: CAPWEGNYEQYF. The CDR3 DNA reads as TGTGCCCCCTGGGAGGGAAACTACGAGCAGTACTTC.

This sequence joins TRBV20-1 and TRBJ1-3; D is unresolved. CDR1 is DFQATT and CDR2 is SNEGSKA in the germline V gene (reference sequence). V was shortened by 0 bases and J by 1 base, with 7 bases between the two germline ends. This CDR3 is 14 amino acids long. The CDR3 loop reads CSARDFSSGNTIYF. DNA for the CDR3: TGCAGTGCTAGAGATTTTAGTTCTGGAAACACCATATATTTT.

The chain links TRBV20-1 to TRBJ2-7, with D hard to call. Germline V gives CDR1 DFQATT, CDR2 SNEGSKA (reference sequence). Trimming shortened V by 0 bases and J by 0 bases, and 9 bases separated the two germline ends. The CDR3 extends over 14 amino acids. Here the CDR3 reads CSARDDLSSYEQYF. DNA for the CDR3: TGCAGTGCTAGAGATGACTTGAGCTCCTACGAGCAGTACTTC.

This clonotype has a handful of counts. The chain has TRBV11-2 and TRBJ2-1; TRBD2 agrees at 14 bases. V gave up 5 bases and J gave up 6 bases; unmatched junction bases: 6. CDR1 and CDR2 (germline): SGHAT, FQNNGV. The CDR3 runs to 16 residues. DNA of the CDR3: TGTGCCAGCAGCGGATGGACTAGCGGGAGGAGCAATGAGCAGTTCTTC. This encodes CASSGWTSGRSNEQFF.

This clonotype was found a few times. The V gene is TRBV7-8, the J gene TRBJ2-7; the D gene is possibly TRBD2 (6 bases). V lost 1 base to trimming and J lost 0 bases, with 10 bases between them. Per the germline V gene, CDR1 is SGHVS and CDR2 is FQNEAQ. This CDR3 has 15 residues. CDR3 sequence: CASSLGGGNSYEQYF. The CDR3 region has the DNA TGTGCCAGCAGCTTAGGTGGCGGGAACTCCTACGAGCAGTACTTC.

This clonotype was seen more than once but under ten times. The chain links TRBV2 to TRBJ1-2; a possible D gene is TRBD1 (6 bases). This CDR3 spans 14 amino acids. Trimming removed 7 bases from V and 4 bases from J, with 16 bases in between. CDR1 SNHLY and CDR2 FYNNEI come from the germline V gene. The CDR3 DNA reads TGTGCCAGCAAGGGGGAGGAGGGCGCCTATGGCTACACCTTC. Residues: CASKGEEGAYGYTF.

The CDR3: CASSTQISSSYNEQFF. DNA of the CDR3: TGTGCCAGCAGTACACAAATTTCTAGCTCCTACAATGAGCAGTTCTTC. The chain joins TRBV27 to TRBJ2-1; D unresolved. Germline assignment: CDR1 MNHEY and CDR2 SMNVEV (reference sequence). With 5 bases removed from V and 0 bases from J, the gap between germline ends came to 14 bases. This CDR3 contains 16 residues.

This sequence joins TRBV7-8 and TRBJ2-3, with D possibly TRBD2 on 6 matching bases. The germline CDR1 and CDR2 sequences are SGHVS and FQNEAQ. V lost 4 bases, J lost 6 bases, and 17 bases lay in between. This CDR3 has 15 amino acids. The CDR3 coding sequence is TGTGCCAGCAGCTCCCGGGAGATTGGGGTCGATACGCAGTATTTT. Amino acids: CASSSREIGVDTQYF.

This clonotype was counted only a few times. CDR3 coding DNA: TGTGCCAGCAGTACAGGGGTGCAGACGGGATCACCCCTCCACTTT. Protein: CASSTGVQTGSPLHF. The genes are TRBV6-2 or TRBV6-3 and TRBJ1-6; TRBD1 agrees at 7 bases. The CDR3 has 15 residues. After removal of 5 bases from V and 10 bases from J, the junction contained 11 bases not matched to a gene. Germline CDR1 and CDR2: MNHEY and SVGEGT.

This clonotype was seen only a few times. The chain links TRBV11-2 to TRBJ2-1; 14 nucleotides align to TRBD2. Trimming removed 5 bases from V and 16 bases from J; junction bases left unmatched: 7. Germline loops: CDR1 SGHAT, CDR2 FQNNGV. CDR3 length equals 13 residues. DNA of the CDR3: TGTGCCAGCAGCCTGACTAGCGGGAGGGCGTCTTTCTTC. It specifies CASSLTSGRASFF.

This clonotype has more than one count but fewer than ten. V gene TRBV7-2 combines with J gene TRBJ2-1, with D possibly matching TRBD2 (6 bases). Trimming left V 3 bases short and J 5 bases short, with 14 bases between. The CDR3 is 15 amino acids. CDR1 is SGHTA and CDR2 is FQGNSA in the germline V gene. The CDR3 sequence: CASSFHFGGNNEQFF. As DNA, the CDR3 is TGTGCCAGCAGCTTCCATTTTGGCGGGAACAATGAGCAGTTCTTC.

There are a few counts of this clonotype. The CDR3 loop reads CASSTQGFEETQYF. The CDR3 DNA is TGTGCCAGTAGTACACAGGGTTTCGAAGAGACCCAGTACTTC. The chain combines TRBV19 with TRBJ2-5; TRBD1 is a possible D gene (6 bases). Looked up from germline, CDR1 is LNHDA and CDR2 is SQIVND (reference sequence). Trimming removed 4 bases at V and 3 bases at J, with 12 bases between. The CDR3 covers 14 residues.

The chain couples TRBV6-6 to TRBJ2-3, with 7 nucleotides matching TRBD1. Trimming cost V 5 bases and J 4 bases; bases outside gene matches: 12. From germline, CDR1 is MNHNY and CDR2 SVGAGI (reference sequence). This CDR3 is built from 16 residues. CDR3 residues: CASSHHRGISADTQYF. The CDR3 DNA follows: TGTGCCAGCAGTCACCACAGGGGAATTAGCGCAGATACGCAGTATTTT.